Each of the 14 T cell receptor beta chains below was sequenced from the same sample in a study of control samples from healthy donors and cancer patients (TCRdb year 2020). The library was prepared using the immunoSEQ multiplex PCR assay. TCRdb provides this immuneACCESS table in a form limited to in-frame rearrangements. Some clones are lacking; in checked studies, under half of them reflect an unresolved V gene, and why the rest are absent is not known. Recorded for this sample are 90,000 to 100,000 clones; approximately 90% of them occurred a single time. Around an eighth of the sample goes to the ten largest clones. The specimen was blood. The receptors stem from a woman in her 70s in good health.

The chain couples TRBV6-5 to TRBJ2-1; 7 positions agree with TRBD2. The germline CDR1 and CDR2 sequences are MNHEY and SVGAGI. CDR3 length equals 14 residues. The V gene end was trimmed by 7 bases and the J gene end by 9 bases; junction bases not matched to a gene: 12. The DNA of the CDR3 is TGTGCCAGCATGGGAGCGCCTAGCGGTGCTGAGCAGTTCTTC. Its translation is CASMGAPSGAEQFF.

The chain links TRBV12-5 to TRBJ2-3; 12 bases are a match to TRBD2. With 3 bases clipped from V and 2 bases from J, the junction kept 3 bases outside the gene matches. The CDR3 length is 16 residues. CDR1 is LGHNT, CDR2 FRNRAP, per germline. The CDR3 sequence: CASGFLAGGITDTQYF. CDR3 sequence (DNA): TGTGCTAGTGGTTTTCTAGCGGGAGGGATCACAGATACGCAGTATTTT.

The rearrangement joins TRBV3-1 (or the pseudogene TRBV3-2) to TRBJ2-1; 7 nucleotides match TRBD2. The length of the CDR3 is 16 residues. From germline, CDR1 is LGHDT and CDR2 YNNKEL (reference sequence). V shed 0 bases and J 4 bases; nucleotides not matched to a gene: 6. The CDR3 sequence: CASSQEGRALYNEQFF. In DNA form, the CDR3 reads TGTGCCAGCAGCCAAGAAGGGAGGGCCCTTTACAATGAGCAGTTCTTC.

As to this clone: The conserved closing phenylalanine or tryptophan is absent in this CDR3, likely reflecting a read error. The DNA is omitted, as the CDR3 cannot be located on it reliably, and the CDR3 follows TCRdb's listing. The chain uses TRBV19 and TRBJ1-1. A total of 12 residues make up the CDR3, ends included. The germline gives CDR1 LNHDA, CDR2 SQIVND (reference sequence). CDR3 amino acids: CASSTPGPYLLA.

The rearrangement links TRBV7-9 to TRBJ2-7, with 9 bases fitting TRBD1. The CDR3 is 15 residues long. Germline trimming cut 2 bases from V and 6 bases from J; bases unmatched to any gene: 8. Per germline, CDR1 SEHNR and CDR2 FQNEAQ (reference sequence). This CDR3 is CASSLSGQGFAEQYF. The DNA for the CDR3 is TGTGCCAGCAGCTTATCGGGACAGGGATTTGCCGAGCAGTACTTC.

The DNA of the CDR3 is TGTGCCTGGAGTGTAACCTACAATCAGCCCCAGCATTTT. This codes for CAWSVTYNQPQHF. This chain uses TRBV30 with TRBJ1-5; no firm D call. V lost 0 bases, J lost 3 bases, and 6 bases lay in between. This CDR3 is 13 amino acids long. Germline loops: CDR1 GTSNPN, CDR2 SVGIG (reference sequence).

The rearrangement uses TRBV6-5 and TRBJ2-7, with D perhaps matching TRBD2 (5 bases). This CDR3 has 14 residues. V dropped 5 bases and J dropped 2 bases, with 13 bases sitting between them. Looked up from germline, CDR1 is MNHEY and CDR2 is SVGAGI. CDR3 sequence reads: CASSPSGEPYEQYF. CDR3 DNA sequence: TGTGCCAGCAGTCCCTCCGGGGAGCCCTACGAGCAGTACTTC.

The chain uses TRBV12-5 and TRBJ1-2; the D gene is possibly TRBD1 (5 bases). The V end was cut by 7 bases, the J end by 0 bases, with 12 bases between. The CDR3 runs 14 residues. The germline V gene has CDR1 LGHNT and CDR2 FRNRAP. The CDR3: CASALDSSNYGYTF. DNA of the CDR3: TGTGCTAGTGCCCTTGACAGTTCTAACTATGGCTACACCTTC.

This clone was counted a few times. The chain employs TRBV2 and TRBJ1-1; D remains unclear. Germline V gives CDR1 SNHLY, CDR2 FYNNEI. Trimming took 0 bases from V and 8 from J, leaving 13 bases between them. CDR3 length: 14 residues. As DNA, the CDR3 is TGTGCCAGCAGTGAAGCGCTTCAAGGCGGGGAAGCTTTCTTT. It encodes CASSEALQGGEAFF.

This chain connects TRBV5-6 to TRBJ2-5; 7 bases match TRBD1. The CDR3 sequence is 17 residues long. Germline CDR1 is SGHDT and CDR2 is YYEEEE. The V gene end was trimmed by 4 bases and the J gene end by 7 bases; junction bases not matched to a gene: 19. The CDR3 nucleotides read TGTGCCAGCAGCCGGCCAACGGACAGGAACCAGATAAGGACCCAGTACTTC. Protein sequence: CASSRPTDRNQIRTQYF.

This chain uses TRBV5-1 with TRBJ1-2; D is unresolved. The V end was cut by 0 bases, the J end by 1 base, with 7 bases between. The CDR3 runs to 14 residues. Per the germline V gene, CDR1 is SGHRS and CDR2 is YFSETQ. The CDR3 bases are TGCGCCAGCAGCTTGGGTGACGGTAACTATGGCTACACCTTC. This translates into CASSLGDGNYGYTF.

The chain combines TRBV7-2 with TRBJ1-2; D unresolved. V lost 0 bases to trimming and J lost 2 bases, with 7 bases between them. Germline V gives CDR1 SGHTA, CDR2 FQGNSA. The CDR3 totals 14 residues. This chain's CDR3 is CASSLAPTNYGYTF. For the CDR3, the DNA is TGTGCCAGCAGCTTAGCCCCGACAAACTATGGCTACACCTTC.

CDR3 in amino acids: CASTPGSNYGYTF. CDR3 nucleotide sequence: TGTGCCAGCACCCCCGGTTCCAACTATGGCTACACCTTC. The J gene is TRBJ1-2, the V gene TRBV6-5; D gene unclear. The V end lost 7 bases, the J end lost 2 bases, and 11 bases lay between the germline ends. The CDR3 runs 13 residues. Per germline, CDR1 MNHEY and CDR2 SVGAGI.

The gene calls are TRBV27 and TRBJ1-1, with 7 bases identical to TRBD1. CDR3 length equals 14 residues. The junction had 8 bases not matched to a gene; V was cut back by 6 bases and J by 4 bases. Germline CDR1 MNHEY, CDR2 SMNVEV (reference sequence). The CDR3 here is CASSALTGTTEAFF. Written as DNA, the CDR3 is TGTGCCAGCAGCGCTTTGACAGGGACCACTGAAGCTTTCTTT.